Given below is one T cell receptor beta chain in context. These data originate in a study of siplizumab effects on memory and regulatory T cells. Using immunoSEQ multiplex PCR, the repertoire was profiled, and TCRdb retains in-frame clones only, with some absent. The table lists some 88,000 clones, around 89% of them singletons, with 15% in the top ten. The CDR3 covers 15 residues. Germline CDR1 and CDR2: LNHDA and SQIVND (reference sequence). V was clipped by 8 bases and J by 3 bases, with 17 bases between them. The gene calls are TRBV19 and TRBJ1-5, with D possibly matching TRBD1 (6 bases). This TCR derives from a human donor in good health. Sequencing was performed on CD4+ T cells sorted from blood. Here the CDR3 DNA reads TGTGCCAGTGTTGCGGCAGGGGCCCCCAATCAGCCCCAGCATTTT. Its protein is CASVAAGAPNQPQHF.